Given below is one T cell receptor beta chain in context. Participants, about 18 to 90 years old, spanned fewer than 25 US areas. Germline lookup yields CDR1 LGHDT and CDR2 YNNKEL (reference sequence). V gave up 0 bases and J gave up 1 base, with 6 bases separating them. The CDR3 covers 14 residues. The data stem from a study of blood T cell repertoires in COVID-19. Methods used by the authors: Estimates of nucleated cell counts were drawn from the amplification of reference gene primers. Measured with immunoSEQ multiplex PCR; TCRdb has only the in-frame clones, and not every one. Clone size and V and J calls were adopted from that table, with D and trimming inferred from the DNA. Among about 140,000 clones listed, 84% were seen once.

The V call is TRBV3-1 (or the pseudogene TRBV3-2), the J call TRBJ1-1; D call uncertain. This receptor was obtained from a man aged 35-49 years with acute COVID-19. Sequencing was carried out using PBMCs or T cells enriched from blood (not recorded which). The DNA of the CDR3 is TGTGCCAGCAGCCAAGATCCCTCGAACACTGAAGCTTTCTTT. Its translation: CASSQDPSNTEAFF.